This T cell receptor (beta chain) was obtained from a study of metastatic and nonmetastatic thyroid tumors. Study details: Peripheral blood and tumor or nodule samples from malignant and benign thyroid patients were compared. Study results and caveats: Benign nodules were reported to have significantly lower TCR beta diversity than malignant thyroid tumors, in blood and tumor.

This CDR3 region has 14 residues. Germline V lookup: CDR1 SGHAT, CDR2 FQNNGV. V was cut by 5 bases and J by 8 bases, with 13 bases left in between. As processed by the authors: In papillary thyroid cancer, a distant-metastasis classifier was built using CDR3 differences across clinicopathological groups. Through MiXCR, TCRdb re-clonotyped the PCR reads. The V and J calls were not made by the authors but by TCRdb's processing. The sample lists over 25,000 clones; about 18% were seen once. At least ten counts were recorded for this clone. The target antigen is unknown. No patient received treatment before thyroid surgery.

Input material: blood. This receptor was taken from a female donor with papillary thyroid cancer or a benign thyroid nodule (not recorded which). Some clones in this sample may be carry-over from other donors' samples. The J gene is TRBJ1-6, the V gene TRBV11-2, with a weak D call TRBD1 (6 bases). DNA for the CDR3: TGTGCCAGCAGCCCAGGACAGAGCTATTCACCCCTCCACTTT. Residues: CASSPGQSYSPLHF.